A single TCR beta chain is shown here with its context. This sample stems from a study of T cell responses to AZD1222 COVID-19 vaccine. Here immunoSEQ multiplex PCR was the method, and the copy in TCRdb shows in-frame clones only, minus some. The sample includes some 120,000 clones, roughly 91% of them seen just once. Specimen: peripheral blood, collected on day 0 of MenACWY control vaccination. The sequence was collected from an adult in good health.

The CDR3 is CASSLVEGGGYGYTF. DNA for the CDR3: TGTGCCAGCAGCTTAGTGGAAGGGGGGGGCTATGGCTACACCTTC. The V gene is TRBV7-8, the J gene TRBJ1-2; the D gene is possibly TRBD1 (6 bases). The V and J ends lost 1 base and 4 bases respectively, with 13 bases between them. This CDR3 is 15 amino acids long. From germline, CDR1 is SGHVS and CDR2 FQNEAQ.